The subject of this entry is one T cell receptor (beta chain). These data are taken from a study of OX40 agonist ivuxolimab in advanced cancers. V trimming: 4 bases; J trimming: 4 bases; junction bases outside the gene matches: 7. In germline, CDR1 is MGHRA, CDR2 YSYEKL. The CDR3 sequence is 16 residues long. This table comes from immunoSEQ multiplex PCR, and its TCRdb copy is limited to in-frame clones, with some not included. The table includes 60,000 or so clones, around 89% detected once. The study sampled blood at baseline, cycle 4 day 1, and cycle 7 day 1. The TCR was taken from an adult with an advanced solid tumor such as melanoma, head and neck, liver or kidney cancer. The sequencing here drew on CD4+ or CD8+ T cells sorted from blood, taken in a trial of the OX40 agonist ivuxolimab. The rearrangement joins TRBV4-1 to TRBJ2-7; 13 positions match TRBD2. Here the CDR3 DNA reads TGCGCCAGCAGCCCCCGGACTAGCGGGAGTTCTTACGAGCAGTACTTC. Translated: CASSPRTSGSSYEQYF.